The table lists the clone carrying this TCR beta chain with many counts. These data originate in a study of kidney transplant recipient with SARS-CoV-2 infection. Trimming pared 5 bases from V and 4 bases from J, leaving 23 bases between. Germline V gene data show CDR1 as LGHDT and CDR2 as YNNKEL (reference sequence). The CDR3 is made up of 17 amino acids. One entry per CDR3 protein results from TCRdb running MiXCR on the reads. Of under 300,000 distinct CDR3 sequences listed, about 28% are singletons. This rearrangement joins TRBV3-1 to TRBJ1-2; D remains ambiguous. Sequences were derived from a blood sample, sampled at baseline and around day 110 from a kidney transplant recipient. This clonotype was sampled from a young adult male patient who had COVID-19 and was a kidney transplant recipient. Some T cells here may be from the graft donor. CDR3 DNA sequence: TGTGCCAGCAGCAGTGTGTTCACCCTTCGAAAGACCTATGGCTACACCTTC. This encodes CASSSVFTLRKTYGYTF.